This is a list of T cell receptor beta chains from one sample in a study of memory CD4+ T cells and cytomegalovirus serostatus. Only in-frame clones appear in the TCRdb table, and some are missing; sequencing was by immunoSEQ multiplex PCR. Among just over 40,000 clones listed, about 76% were seen once. The sequenced sample was memory CD4+ T cells from blood. Receptors originate from an adult in good health and CMV-seronegative. Both conserved end residues are part of each CDR3. D genes are given only for firm matches. Size tells how often a clone was seen (once, few, many) or the class of an expanded clone, and some rows leave it out.

TRBV5-1,-,TRBJ2-3,-,CASSLSSLDTQYF,TGCGCCAGCAGCTTGAGTAGTTTAGATACGCAGTATTTT
TRBV6-1,-,TRBJ2-3,-,CASSELGRTDTQYF,TGTGCCAGCAGTGAACTAGGGCGCACAGATACGCAGTATTTT
TRBV2,-,TRBJ1-1,TRBD1,CASSGRTGGTEAFF,TGTGCCAGCAGTGGGCGGACAGGGGGCACTGAAGCTTTCTTT
TRBV18,-,TRBJ2-7,TRBD1,CASSTTGARDEQYF,TGTGCCAGCTCAACTACAGGGGCCCGGGACGAGCAGTACTTC
TRBV15,-,TRBJ1-2,TRBD1,CATSRGGTGNGYTF,TGTGCCACCAGCAGAGGGGGGACAGGGAATGGCTACACCTTC
TRBV9,-,TRBJ2-5,-,CASSAFWGPQETQYF,TGTGCCAGCAGCGCCTTCTGGGGGCCCCAAGAGACCCAGTACTTC
TRBV4-1,-,TRBJ1-4,-,CASSQPRERIETNEKLFF,TGCGCCAGCAGCCAACCCAGGGAAAGGATCGAAACTAATGAAAAACTGTTTTTT
TRBV18,-,TRBJ2-3,-,CASSPSTDTQYF,TGTGCCAGCTCACCGAGCACAGATACGCAGTATTTT
TRBV18,-,TRBJ1-6,-,CASSPRAVNSPLHF,TGTGCCAGCTCACCTCGGGCCGTTAATTCACCCCTCCACTTT
TRBV5-4,-,TRBJ1-2,TRBD1,CASSSGTGYGGYTF,TGTGCCAGCAGCTCCGGGACAGGGTACGGTGGCTACACCTTC
TRBV5-1,-,TRBJ2-5,TRBD1,CASSLAGTGRQETQYF,TGCGCCAGCAGCTTGGCTGGGACAGGGCGTCAAGAGACCCAGTACTTC
TRBV18,few,TRBJ1-1,TRBD1,CASSPLQGGGAFF,TGTGCCAGCTCACCTCTGCAGGGGGGCGGAGCTTTCTTT
TRBV19,-,TRBJ2-3,-,CASSIQGSDTQYF,TGTGCCAGTAGTATTCAGGGATCAGATACGCAGTATTTT
TRBV19,-,TRBJ2-5,TRBD1,CASSGTGGETQYF,TGTGCCAGTAGCGGGACAGGAGGAGAGACCCAGTACTTC
TRBV28,-,TRBJ2-2,-,CATLTGLDTGELFF,TGTGCCACACTAACAGGGCTCGACACCGGGGAGCTGTTTTTT
TRBV7-6,-,TRBJ2-3,-,CASSATGVDTQYF,TGTGCCAGCAGCGCCACGGGGGTGGATACGCAGTATTTT
TRBV2,-,TRBJ1-2,TRBD1,CASSEDRVNGYTF,TGTGCCAGCAGTGAGGACAGGGTAAATGGCTACACCTTC
TRBV19,-,TRBJ1-1,TRBD1,CASSVPGQGAPKAFF,TGTGCCAGTAGTGTACCGGGACAGGGCGCGCCAAAAGCTTTCTTT
TRBV5-1,few,TRBJ1-4,TRBD1,CASSRDRASEKLFF,TGCGCCAGCAGCCGGGACAGGGCGTCTGAAAAACTGTTTTTT
TRBV6-1,-,TRBJ2-2,-,CASRIQGSGELFF,TGTGCCAGCAGAATACAGGGTTCCGGGGAGCTGTTTTTT
TRBV29-1,-,TRBJ2-7,-,CSAGFGYEQYF,TGCAGCGCCGGTTTTGGCTACGAGCAGTACTTC
TRBV4-1,-,TRBJ2-7,TRBD1,CASSQAGTVFYEQYF,TGCGCCAGCAGCCAGGCCGGGACAGTATTCTACGAGCAGTACTTC
TRBV5-1,-,TRBJ2-7,-,CASSAAGSPYEQYF,TGCGCCAGCAGCGCTGCAGGGTCGCCCTACGAGCAGTACTTC
TRBV2,-,TRBJ2-4,-,CASRGANIQYF,TGTGCCAGCAGGGGGGCAAACATTCAGTACTTC